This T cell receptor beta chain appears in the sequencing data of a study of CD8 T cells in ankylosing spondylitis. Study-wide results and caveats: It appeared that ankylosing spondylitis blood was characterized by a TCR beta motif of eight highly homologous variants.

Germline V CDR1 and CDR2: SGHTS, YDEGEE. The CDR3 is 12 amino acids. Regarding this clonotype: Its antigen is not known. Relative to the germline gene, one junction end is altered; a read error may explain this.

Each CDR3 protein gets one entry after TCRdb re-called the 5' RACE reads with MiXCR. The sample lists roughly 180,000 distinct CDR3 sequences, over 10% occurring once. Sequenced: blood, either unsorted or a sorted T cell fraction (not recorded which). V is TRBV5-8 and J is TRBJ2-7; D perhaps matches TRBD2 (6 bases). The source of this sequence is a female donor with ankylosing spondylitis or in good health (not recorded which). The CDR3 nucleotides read TGTGCCGGCAGGCGGGACGTCCCTAGCCAGTACTTC. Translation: CAGRRDVPSQYF.